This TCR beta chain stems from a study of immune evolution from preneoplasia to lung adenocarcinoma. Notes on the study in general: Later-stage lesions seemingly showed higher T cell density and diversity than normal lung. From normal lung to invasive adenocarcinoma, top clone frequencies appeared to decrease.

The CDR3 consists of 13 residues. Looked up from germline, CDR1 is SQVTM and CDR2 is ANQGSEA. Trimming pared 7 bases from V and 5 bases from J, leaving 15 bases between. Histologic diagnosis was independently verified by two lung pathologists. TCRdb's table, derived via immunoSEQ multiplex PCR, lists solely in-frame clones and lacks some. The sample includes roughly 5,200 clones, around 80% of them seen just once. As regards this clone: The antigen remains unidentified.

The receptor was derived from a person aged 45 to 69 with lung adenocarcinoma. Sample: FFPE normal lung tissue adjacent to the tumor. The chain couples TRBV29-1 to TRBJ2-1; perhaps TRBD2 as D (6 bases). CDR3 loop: CSARDPGDNEQFF. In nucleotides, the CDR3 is TGCAGCGCTCGTGATCCGGGAGACAATGAGCAGTTCTTC.